This TCR beta chain emerged from a study of T cells in severe cutaneous drug reactions. Turning to the study itself: Patients came from Taiwan, Thailand and a European registry, 2011 to 2018.

Frequency places this clonotype as medium-sized (0.01 to 0.1%). Its matching antigen is unknown. Bulk and single-cell libraries used iRepertoire multiplex PCR with TCR subtype-specific primers. Input for bulk TCR libraries: roughly 90-550 ng RNA per sample. TCRdb reanalyzed the multiplex PCR reads, giving one entry per CDR3 protein sequence and no DNA. Its clone listing holds about 1,200 distinct CDR3 sequences. General study points: Tolerant-control and healthy-donor PBMC lacked or rarely had the public CDR3 found in blisters. Carbamazepine-induced Stevens-Johnson syndrome or toxic epidermal necrolysis patients showed strongly raised TRBV12-4, around 35% in blister cells and approximately 5% in PBMC.

Per the germline V gene, CDR1 is SGHKS and CDR2 is YYEKEE (reference sequence). This CDR3 contains 18 residues. Sequenced patients had Stevens-Johnson syndrome or toxic epidermal necrolysis caused by carbamazepine. V is TRBV5-5 and J is TRBJ2-2; TCRdb indicates TRBD2, and absent DNA this call remains unverified. The source material was cells from a skin blister. The clonotype originates from a human donor with Stevens-Johnson syndrome, a severe cutaneous drug reaction. The CDR3 sequence: CASSERASQVTNTGELFF.